These 11 T cell receptor beta chains were all obtained from the same sample, sequenced in a study of Ad26.COV2.S vaccination and SARS-CoV-2 variants. Sample treatment: about 20 received Ad26.COV2.S at low or high dose, single or two shots; a few received placebo; per-sample allocation not given. Sampling was done on day 63 after the first vaccine or placebo injection. Using immunoSEQ multiplex PCR, the repertoire was profiled, and TCRdb retains in-frame clones only, with some absent. Among roughly 320,000 clones, over 80% were seen once, and the ten largest hold 2.1%. The sample was peripheral blood, taken in a trial of Ad26.COV2.S vaccine versus placebo. The receptor set was obtained from a person between 18 and 65 years old who received the Ad26.COV2.S COVID-19 vaccine or a placebo.

The J gene is TRBJ2-1, the V gene TRBV9; D unclear. The CDR3 runs 16 residues. Germline assignment: CDR1 SGDLS and CDR2 YYNGEE. Trimming left V 4 bases short and J 0 bases short, with 14 bases between. The CDR3 coding sequence is TGTGCCAGCAGCCCCGACTTTGCTCCCTCCTACAATGAGCAGTTCTTC. Translation gives CASSPDFAPSYNEQFF.

Ten or more counts support this clone. The genes are TRBV7-9 and TRBJ1-4, with D tentatively TRBD1 (5 bases). The germline V gene encodes CDR1 SEHNR and CDR2 FQNEAQ (reference sequence). V was pared by 3 bases and J by 8 bases, with 13 bases between. This CDR3 has 14 residues. The CDR3: CASSFTAGFEKLFF. The CDR3 DNA follows: TGTGCCAGCAGCTTTACGGCAGGGTTCGAAAAACTGTTTTTT.

This clone was detected once. This sequence joins TRBV3-1 (or the pseudogene TRBV3-2) and TRBJ2-2, with 8 bases aligning to TRBD1. After removal of 6 bases from V and 5 bases from J, the junction contained 5 bases not matched to a gene. Germline V lookup: CDR1 LGHDT, CDR2 YNNKEL (reference sequence). CDR3 size: 14 residues. DNA for the CDR3: TGTGCCAGCAGGAGGACAGGGATTACCGGGGAGCTGTTTTTT. Its translation is CASRRTGITGELFF.

This clone was counted between two and nine times. The CDR3, as DNA: TGTGCCAGCAGGCGGGACAGCTATGGCTACACCTTC. It yields the protein CASRRDSYGYTF. The rearrangement links TRBV28 to TRBJ1-2; 7 bases are shared with TRBD1. Germline trimming cut 6 bases from V and 4 bases from J; bases unmatched to any gene: 2. From germline, CDR1 is MDHEN and CDR2 SYDVKM. CDR3 size: 12 residues.

The gene calls are TRBV7-9 and TRBJ1-2, with TRBD1 matching 9 bases. This CDR3 is 14 amino acids long. J was trimmed by 8 bases and V by 5 bases; bases with no gene match: 9. Germline lookup yields CDR1 SEHNR and CDR2 FQNEAQ (reference sequence). The CDR3 coding sequence is TGTGCCAGCAGCGTATGGGACAGGGTTGGGGGCTACACCTTC. Translation gives CASSVWDRVGGYTF.

The chain carries TRBV25-1 and TRBJ2-5, with TRBD2 identical over 7 bases. J gave up 5 bases and V 4 bases, and 7 bases lay outside the gene matches. Germline CDR1 is MGHDK and CDR2 is SYGVNS. This CDR3 spans 14 amino acids. In DNA, the CDR3 is TGTGCCAGCAGTGGAAGCGGGGCTTTGGAGACCCAGTACTTC. Protein product: CASSGSGALETQYF.

The chain is built from TRBV19 and TRBJ2-6, with D uncertain. Trimming removed 7 bases at V and 0 bases at J, with 22 bases between. Germline CDR1 is LNHDA and CDR2 is SQIVND (reference sequence). CDR3 length equals 19 residues. The CDR3 bases are TGTGCCAGTACCCTAAGGGCATCCTTCCGAGCCTCTGGGGCCAACGTCCTGACTTTC. Translated, it gives CASTLRASFRASGANVLTF.

The chain has TRBV4-2 and TRBJ2-1, with a tentative D call TRBD1 (6 bases). The length of the CDR3 is 16 residues. CDR1 and CDR2 (germline): LGHNA, YNFKEQ. V was pared by 4 bases and J by 4 bases, with 17 bases between. CDR3: CASSPSDSIIYNEQFF. CDR3 DNA: TGTGCCAGCAGCCCGTCGGACAGTATAATATACAATGAGCAGTTCTTC.

This clone was counted a single time. The V and J genes are TRBV28 and TRBJ2-7, with no clear D. Germline CDR1 is MDHEN and CDR2 is SYDVKM. There are 13 residues in the CDR3. Trimming took 5 bases from V and 4 from J, leaving 12 bases between them. CDR3 in amino acids: CASSRASPYEQYF. The DNA for the CDR3 is TGTGCCAGCAGTCGAGCTTCTCCGTACGAGCAGTACTTC.

The chain employs TRBV11-3 and TRBJ1-1, with D hard to call. V lost 5 bases and J lost 3, with 10 bases in between. Germline-derived CDR1 and CDR2 are SGHNT and YENEEA. The CDR3 has 13 amino acids. This CDR3 reads CASSPTEYTEAFF. The CDR3 DNA follows: TGTGCCAGCAGCCCAACAGAGTACACTGAAGCTTTCTTT. Variable domain in full (rest from reference TRBV11-3 and TRBJ1-1): EAGVVQSPRYKIIEKKQPVAFWCNPISGHNTLYWYLQNLGQGPELLIRYENEEAVDDSQLPKDRFSAERLKGVDSTLKIQPAELGDSAVYLCASSPTEYTEAFFGQGTRLTVV.

The chain links TRBV24-1 to TRBJ1-5, with D maybe TRBD1 (6 bases). The CDR3 loop spans 13 amino acids. The V gene lost 3 bases and the J gene lost 9 bases, with 11 bases spanning the gap. CDR1 is KGHDR, CDR2 SFDVKD, per germline. For the CDR3, the DNA is TGTGCCACCAGTGATCCAGCCAGGGGGCCCCAGCATTTT. It encodes CATSDPARGPQHF.